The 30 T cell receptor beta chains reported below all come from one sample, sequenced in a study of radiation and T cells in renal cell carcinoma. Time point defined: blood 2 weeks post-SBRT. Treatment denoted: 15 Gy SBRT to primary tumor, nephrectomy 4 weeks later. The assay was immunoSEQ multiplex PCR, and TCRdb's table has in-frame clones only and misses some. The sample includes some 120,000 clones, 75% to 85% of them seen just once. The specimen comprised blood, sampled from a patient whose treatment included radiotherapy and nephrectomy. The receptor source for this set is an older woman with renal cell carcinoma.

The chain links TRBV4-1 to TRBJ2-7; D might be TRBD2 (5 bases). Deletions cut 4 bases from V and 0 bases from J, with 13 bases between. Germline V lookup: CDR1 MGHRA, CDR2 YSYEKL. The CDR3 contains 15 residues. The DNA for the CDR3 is TGCGCCAGCAGCCCATGGCAGCGGAGCTCCTACGAGCAGTACTTC. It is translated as CASSPWQRSSYEQYF.

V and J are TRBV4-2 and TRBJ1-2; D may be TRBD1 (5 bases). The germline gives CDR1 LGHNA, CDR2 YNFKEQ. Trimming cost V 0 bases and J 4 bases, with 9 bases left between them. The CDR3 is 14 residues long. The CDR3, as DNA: TGTGCCAGCAGCCAAGAAGGCCAGGGCTATGGCTACACCTTC. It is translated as CASSQEGQGYGYTF.

CDR3 sequence reads: CASSTGAGDTQYF. For the CDR3, the DNA is TGTGCCAGCAGTACAGGGGCCGGAGATACGCAGTATTTT. The chain couples TRBV2 to TRBJ2-3, with TRBD1 matching over 7 bases. Unmatched junction bases numbered 4, after V lost 5 bases and J lost 5 bases. CDR1 and CDR2 (germline): SNHLY, FYNNEI. The CDR3 is 13 residues long.

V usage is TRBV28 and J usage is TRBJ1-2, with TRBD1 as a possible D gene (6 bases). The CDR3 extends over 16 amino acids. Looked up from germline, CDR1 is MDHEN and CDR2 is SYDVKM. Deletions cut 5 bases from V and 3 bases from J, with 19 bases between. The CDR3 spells CASSRLGGGQYYGYTF. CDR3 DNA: TGTGCCAGCAGTCGGCTGGGTGGGGGCCAGTACTATGGCTACACCTTC.

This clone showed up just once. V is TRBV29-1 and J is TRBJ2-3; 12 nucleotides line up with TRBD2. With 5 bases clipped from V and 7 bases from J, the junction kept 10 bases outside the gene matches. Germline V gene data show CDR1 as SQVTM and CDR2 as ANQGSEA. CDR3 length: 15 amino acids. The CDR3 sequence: CSVPFRTSGTNTQYF. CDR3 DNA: TGCAGCGTTCCCTTTAGGACTAGCGGGACGAATACGCAGTATTTT.

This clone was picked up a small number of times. CDR3 coding DNA: TGTGCCAGCCACGGGGAATATCAGCCCCAGCATTTT. It encodes CASHGEYQPQHF. V gene TRBV2 combines with J gene TRBJ1-5; no definite D call. Trimming took 8 bases from V and 5 from J, leaving 10 bases between them. CDR1 is SNHLY, CDR2 FYNNEI, per germline. The CDR3 is 12 residues long.

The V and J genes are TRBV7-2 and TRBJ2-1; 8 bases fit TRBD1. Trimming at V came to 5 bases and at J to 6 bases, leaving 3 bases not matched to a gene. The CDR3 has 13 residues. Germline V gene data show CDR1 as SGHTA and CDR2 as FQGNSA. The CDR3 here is CASSGQGPNEQFF. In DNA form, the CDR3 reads TGTGCCAGCAGCGGACAGGGCCCCAATGAGCAGTTCTTC.

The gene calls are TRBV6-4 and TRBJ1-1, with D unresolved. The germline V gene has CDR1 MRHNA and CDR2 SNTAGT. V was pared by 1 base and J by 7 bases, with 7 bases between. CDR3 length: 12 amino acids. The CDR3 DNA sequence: TGTGCCAGCAGTGACTGGGCCCTTGAAGCTTTCTTT. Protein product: CASSDWALEAFF.

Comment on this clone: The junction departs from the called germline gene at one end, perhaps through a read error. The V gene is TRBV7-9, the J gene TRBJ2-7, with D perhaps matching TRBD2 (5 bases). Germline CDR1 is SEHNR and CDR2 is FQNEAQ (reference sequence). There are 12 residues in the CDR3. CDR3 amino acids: CASNLILEEQYF. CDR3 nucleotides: TGTGCCAGCAACTTAATACTAGAAGAGCAGTACTTC. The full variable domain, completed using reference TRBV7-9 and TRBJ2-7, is DTGVSQNPRHKITKRGQNVTFRCDPISEHNRLYWYRQTLGQGPEFLTYFQNEAQLEKSRLLSDRFSAERPKGSFSTLEIQRTEQGDSAMYLCASNLILEEQYFGPGTRLTVT.

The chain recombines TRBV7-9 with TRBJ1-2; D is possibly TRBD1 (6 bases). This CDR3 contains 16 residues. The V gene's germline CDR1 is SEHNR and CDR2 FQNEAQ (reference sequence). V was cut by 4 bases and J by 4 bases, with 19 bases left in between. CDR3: CASSSTGGGQIYGYTF. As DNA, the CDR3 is TGTGCCAGCAGCTCCACCGGGGGTGGACAGATCTATGGCTACACCTTC.

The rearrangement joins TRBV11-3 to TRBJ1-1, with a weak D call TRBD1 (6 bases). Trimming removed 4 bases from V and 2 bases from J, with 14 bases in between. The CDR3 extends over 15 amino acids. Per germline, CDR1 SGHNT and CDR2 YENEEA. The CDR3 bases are TGTGCCAGCAGCTCAAACCAGGGGCCAAACACTGAAGCTTTCTTT. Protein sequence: CASSSNQGPNTEAFF. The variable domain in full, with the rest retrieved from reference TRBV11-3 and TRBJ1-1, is EAGVVQSPRYKIIEKKQPVAFWCNPISGHNTLYWYLQNLGQGPELLIRYENEEAVDDSQLPKDRFSAERLKGVDSTLKIQPAELGDSAVYLCASSSNQGPNTEAFFGQGTRLTVV.

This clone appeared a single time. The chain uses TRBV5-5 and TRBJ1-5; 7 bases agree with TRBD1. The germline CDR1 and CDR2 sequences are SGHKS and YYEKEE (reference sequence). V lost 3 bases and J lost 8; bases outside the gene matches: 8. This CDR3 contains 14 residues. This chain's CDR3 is CASSWHLTGEPQHF. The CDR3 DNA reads TGTGCCAGCAGCTGGCACCTCACAGGGGAGCCCCAGCATTTT.

The CDR3: CASGASPEKLFF. CDR3 sequence (DNA): TGTGCCAGCGGCGCTTCCCCGGAAAAACTGTTTTTT. The rearrangement uses TRBV7-3 and TRBJ1-4, with D uncertain. V lost 8 bases and J 8 bases, leaving 12 bases between the germline ends. CDR1 is SGHTA and CDR2 is FQGTGA in the germline V gene. This CDR3 has 12 residues.

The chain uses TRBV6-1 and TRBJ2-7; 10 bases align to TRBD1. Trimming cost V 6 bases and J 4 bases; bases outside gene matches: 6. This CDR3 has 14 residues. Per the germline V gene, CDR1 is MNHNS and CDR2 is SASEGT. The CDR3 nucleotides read TGTGCCAGCAGGAGACAGGGGGCCCATTACGAGCAGTACTTC. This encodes CASRRQGAHYEQYF.

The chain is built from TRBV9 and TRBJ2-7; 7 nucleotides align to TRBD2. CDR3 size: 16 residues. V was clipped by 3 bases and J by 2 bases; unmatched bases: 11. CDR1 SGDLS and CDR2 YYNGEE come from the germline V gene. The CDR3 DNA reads TGTGCCAGCAGCGCAGGGAGGGGAGAACCAACCTACGAGCAGTACTTC. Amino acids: CASSAGRGEPTYEQYF.

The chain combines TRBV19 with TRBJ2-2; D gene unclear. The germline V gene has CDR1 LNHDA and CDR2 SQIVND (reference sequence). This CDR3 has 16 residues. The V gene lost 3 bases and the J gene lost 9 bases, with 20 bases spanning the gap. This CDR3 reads CASSISQIRPYRELFF. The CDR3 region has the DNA TGTGCCAGTAGTATCTCCCAAATCCGACCGTACCGGGAGCTGTTTTTT.

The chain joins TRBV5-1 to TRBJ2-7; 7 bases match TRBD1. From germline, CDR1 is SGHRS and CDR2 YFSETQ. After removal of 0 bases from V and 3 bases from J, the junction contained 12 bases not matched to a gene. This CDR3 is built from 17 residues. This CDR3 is CASSLATPRQGVYEQYF. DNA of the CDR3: TGCGCCAGCAGCTTGGCCACACCTAGACAGGGAGTCTACGAGCAGTACTTC. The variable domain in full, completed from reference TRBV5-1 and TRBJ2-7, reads KAGVTQTPRYLIKTRGQQVTLSCSPISGHRSVSWYQQTPGQGLQFLFEYFSETQRNKGNFPGRFSGRQFSNSRSEMNVSTLELGDSALYLCASSLATPRQGVYEQYFGPGTRLTVT.

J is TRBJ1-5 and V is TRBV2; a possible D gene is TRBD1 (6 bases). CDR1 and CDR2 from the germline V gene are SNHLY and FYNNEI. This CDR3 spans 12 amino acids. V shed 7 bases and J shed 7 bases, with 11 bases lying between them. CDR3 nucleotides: TGTGCCAGCAAAGGGGGGGGCCAGCCCCAGCATTTT. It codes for CASKGGGQPQHF.

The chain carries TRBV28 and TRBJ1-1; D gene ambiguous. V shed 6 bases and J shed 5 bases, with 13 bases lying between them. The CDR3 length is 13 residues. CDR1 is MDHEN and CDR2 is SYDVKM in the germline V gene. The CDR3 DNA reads TGTGCCAGCAGCACCCGTATGGGTACTGAAGCTTTCTTT. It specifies CASSTRMGTEAFF.

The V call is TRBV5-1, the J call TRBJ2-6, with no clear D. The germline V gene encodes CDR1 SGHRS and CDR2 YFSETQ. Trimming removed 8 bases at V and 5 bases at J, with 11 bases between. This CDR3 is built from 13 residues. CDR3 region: CASNTLRANVLTF. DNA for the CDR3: TGCGCCAGTAACACCCTTAGGGCCAACGTCCTGACTTTC.

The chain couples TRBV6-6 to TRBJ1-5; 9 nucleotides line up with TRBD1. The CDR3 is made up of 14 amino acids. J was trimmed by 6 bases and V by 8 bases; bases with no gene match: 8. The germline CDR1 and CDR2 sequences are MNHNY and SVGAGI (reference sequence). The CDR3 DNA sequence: TGTGCCAGCGAGGGACAGGGTGAGGGTCAGCCCCAGCATTTT. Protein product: CASEGQGEGQPQHF.

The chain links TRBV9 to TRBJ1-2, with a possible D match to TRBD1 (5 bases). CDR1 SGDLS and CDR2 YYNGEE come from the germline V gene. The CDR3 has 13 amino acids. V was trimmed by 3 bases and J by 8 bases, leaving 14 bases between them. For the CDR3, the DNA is TGTGCCAGCAGCGGAACAGGTGCGGGAGGCTACACCTTC. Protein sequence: CASSGTGAGGYTF.

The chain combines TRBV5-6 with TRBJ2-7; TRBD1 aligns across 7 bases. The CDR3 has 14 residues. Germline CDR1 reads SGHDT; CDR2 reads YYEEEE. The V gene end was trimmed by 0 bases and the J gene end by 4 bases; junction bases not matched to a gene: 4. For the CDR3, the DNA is TGTGCCAGCAGCTTGGATGGACAGGCTTACGAGCAGTACTTC. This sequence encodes CASSLDGQAYEQYF.

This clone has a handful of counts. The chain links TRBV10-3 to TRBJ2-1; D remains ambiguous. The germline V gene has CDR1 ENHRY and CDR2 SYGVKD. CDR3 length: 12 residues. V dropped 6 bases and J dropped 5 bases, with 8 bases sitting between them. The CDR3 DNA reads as TGTGCCATCAGAGCAGGAGACAATGAGCAGTTCTTC. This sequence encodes CAIRAGDNEQFF.

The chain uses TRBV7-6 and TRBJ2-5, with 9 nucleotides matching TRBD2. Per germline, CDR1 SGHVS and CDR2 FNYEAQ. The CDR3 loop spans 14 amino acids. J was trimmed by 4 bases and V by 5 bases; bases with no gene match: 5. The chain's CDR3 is CASSPLTSGETQYF. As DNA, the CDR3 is TGTGCCAGCAGCCCCTTGACTAGCGGAGAGACCCAGTACTTC.

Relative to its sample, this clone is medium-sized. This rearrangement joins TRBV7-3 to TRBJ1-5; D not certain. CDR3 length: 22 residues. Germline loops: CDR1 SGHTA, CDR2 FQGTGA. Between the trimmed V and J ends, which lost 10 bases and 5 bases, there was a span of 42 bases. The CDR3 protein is CANMGRAGRMIPKSGGYQPQHF. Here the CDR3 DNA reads TGTGCCAACATGGGCCGGGCAGGTCGTATGATACCCAAGTCGGGAGGATATCAGCCCCAGCATTTT.

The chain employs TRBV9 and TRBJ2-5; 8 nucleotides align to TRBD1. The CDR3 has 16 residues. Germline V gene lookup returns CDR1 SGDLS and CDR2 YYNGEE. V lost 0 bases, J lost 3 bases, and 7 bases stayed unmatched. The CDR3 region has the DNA TGTGCCAGCAGCGTAGGCCCCGGGACAGGCAAAGAGACCCAGTACTTC. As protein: CASSVGPGTGKETQYF.

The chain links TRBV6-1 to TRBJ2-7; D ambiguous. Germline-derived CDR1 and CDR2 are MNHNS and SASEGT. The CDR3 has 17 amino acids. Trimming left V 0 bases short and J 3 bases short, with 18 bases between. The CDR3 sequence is CASSEAYLTYSYYEQYF. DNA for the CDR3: TGTGCCAGCAGTGAAGCTTATTTGACGTATAGCTACTACGAGCAGTACTTC.

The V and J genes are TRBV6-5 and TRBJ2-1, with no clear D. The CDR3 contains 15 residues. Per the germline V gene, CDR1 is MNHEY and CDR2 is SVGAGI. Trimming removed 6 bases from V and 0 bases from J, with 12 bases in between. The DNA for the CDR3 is TGTGCCAGCAGCCCGACTTCCAGCTCCTACAATGAGCAGTTCTTC. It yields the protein CASSPTSSSYNEQFF.

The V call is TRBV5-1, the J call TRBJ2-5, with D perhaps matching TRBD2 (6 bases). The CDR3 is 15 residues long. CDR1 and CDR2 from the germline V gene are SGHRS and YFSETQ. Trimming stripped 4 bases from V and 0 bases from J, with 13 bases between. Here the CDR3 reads CASSPEPGDQETQYF. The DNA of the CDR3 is TGCGCCAGCAGCCCCGAGCCGGGGGACCAAGAGACCCAGTACTTC.